This is a list of T cell receptor beta chains from one sample in a study of cytomegalovirus exposure and HLA in healthy donors. The protocol was immunoSEQ multiplex PCR, while the TCRdb copy is restricted to in-frame clones and leaves out a portion. Of 120,000 to 150,000 clones listed, approximately 78% are singletons. The sample was PBMCs. These receptors came from a man between 18 and 35 years old in good health and CMV-seropositive. Both conserved end residues are part of each CDR3. D genes are given only for firm matches. Expanded clones are given a class, and other clones once, few, many or no size at all.

TRBD1,.,TRBV9,TRBJ2-7,TGTGCCAGCAGCGTCGGACAGGGTCGTAACGAGCAGTACTTC,CASSVGQGRNEQYF
.,.,TRBV5-1,TRBJ2-1,TGCGCCAGCGCTAAAGGGGGGCTAGCGGTCAATGAGCAGTTCTTC,CASAKGGLAVNEQFF
.,.,TRBV18,TRBJ1-1,TGTGCCAGCTCACCTGAACATCCCAACACTGAAGCTTTCTTT,CASSPEHPNTEAFF
.,once,TRBV7-9,TRBJ2-1,TGTGCCAGCACCCGAGGGGGGGGAGGGCCTTCCAATGAGCAGTTCTTC,CASTRGGGGPSNEQFF
.,.,TRBV28,TRBJ1-4,TGTGCCAGCAGTTCGCCTCAGGGGTCTGAAAAACTGTTTTTT,CASSSPQGSEKLFF
.,.,TRBV7-9,TRBJ1-4,TGTGCCAGCAGCTTAGAATGGGGACCAACCGGGAGACTGTTTTTT,CASSLEWGPTGRLFF
.,.,TRBV6-1,TRBJ2-7,TGTGCCAGCAGTGGGTCCGGAAGCTTGGGCCACGAGCAGTACTTC,CASSGSGSLGHEQYF
.,.,TRBV19,TRBJ2-7,TGTGCCAGTGGTTGGGGCGGCGAGCAGTACTTC,CASGWGGEQYF
TRBD1,.,TRBV28,TRBJ2-7,TGTGCCATCACGGGACAGGTTACCTACGAGCAGTACTTC,CAITGQVTYEQYF
TRBD1,few,TRBV2,TRBJ1-5,TGTGCCAGCAGTGAGGACAGGGGGGATCAGCCCCAGCATTTT,CASSEDRGDQPQHF
TRBD2,.,TRBV7-9,TRBJ2-5,TGTGCCAGCAGCTTATCGTATGCGGGGGGGGAAAAAGAGACCCAGTACTTC,CASSLSYAGGEKETQYF
.,.,TRBV5-1,TRBJ1-1,TGCGCCAGCAGCCTACACGCCCGACAGGATAACACTGAAGCTTTCTTT,CASSLHARQDNTEAFF
.,.,TRBV14,TRBJ1-1,TGTGCCAGCAGCCCTCACGGGACATTGAACACTGAAGCTTTCTTT,CASSPHGTLNTEAFF
TRBD1,.,TRBV25-1,TRBJ1-4,TGTGCCAGCAGTGGGGAAAGGGGGCTAGGTGAAAAACTGTTTTTT,CASSGERGLGEKLFF
.,.,TRBV5-4,TRBJ2-5,TGTGCCAGCAGCTTGGGGACTGGCCAAGAGACCCAGTACTTC,CASSLGTGQETQYF
TRBD1,.,TRBV6-5,TRBJ2-7,TGTGCCAGCAGACTCCGACAGGGGTGGGAGCAGTACTTC,CASRLRQGWEQYF
TRBD1,once,TRBV19,TRBJ1-5,TGTGCCAGTAGACAGGGGGGCAATCAGCCCCAGCATTTT,CASRQGGNQPQHF
.,.,TRBV27,TRBJ2-7,TGTGCCAGCAGTTTAAGACGGGAAAACTACGAGCAGTACTTC,CASSLRRENYEQYF
.,.,TRBV4-1,TRBJ2-1,TGCGCCAGCAGCCAAAACCCATCAGGGGTTACCAATGAGCAGTTCTTC,CASSQNPSGVTNEQFF
TRBD1,.,TRBV6-6,TRBJ2-6,TGTGCCAGCAGTCCGACAGGGGCTGGGGCCAACGTCCTGACTTTC,CASSPTGAGANVLTF
TRBD2,.,TRBV7-7,TRBJ2-7,TGTGCTAGCAGCTTCCGGGAGGGCTACGAGCAGTACTTC,CASSFREGYEQYF
TRBD2,.,TRBV19,TRBJ2-7,TGTGCCAGTAGTATTCAAAGCGGGACCCCTTCCTACGAGCAGTACTTC,CASSIQSGTPSYEQYF
TRBD2,.,TRBV23-1,TRBJ2-7,TGCGCCAGCAGTCAATCGGCCGGCGGGAGGGCCAAGGGGCGCTTGATTGTGTGGCAGTACTTC,CASSQSAGGRAKGRLIVWQYF
.,.,TRBV4-1,TRBJ2-3,TGCGCCAGCAGCCAACAAACTAGTTTCGGAAATACGCAGTATTTT,CASSQQTSFGNTQYF
.,.,TRBV4-2,TRBJ1-5,TGTGCCAGCAGCCAGATGGGGGGTAGCAATCAGCCCCAGCATTTT,CASSQMGGSNQPQHF